What follows are 5 T cell receptor beta chains derived from one specimen sequenced in a study of tumor-infiltrating lymphocytes in localized non-small cell lung cancer. Profiling relied on immunoSEQ multiplex PCR, and the TCRdb table lists in-frame clones only, not all of them. The sample consists of about 16,000 clones, approximately 70% of them appearing once. Material for sequencing was lung tumor tissue. Every receptor here comes from a human donor with non-small cell lung cancer.

The CDR3 nucleotides are TGTGCCTGGAGTCAGCGGGGGGGCGATACGCAGTATTTT. It encodes CAWSQRGGDTQYF. V and J are TRBV30 and TRBJ2-3, with 10 bases lining up with TRBD2. V trimming: 2 bases; J trimming: 6 bases; junction bases outside the gene matches: 2. This CDR3 has 13 amino acids. Germline CDR1 reads GTSNPN; CDR2 reads SVGIG (reference sequence). Together with reference TRBV30 and TRBJ2-3, the CDR3 gives the full variable domain: SQTIHQWPATLVQPVGSPLSLECTVEGTSNPNLYWYRQAAGRGLQLLFYSVGIGQISSEVPQNLSASRPQDRQFILSSKKLLLSDSGFYLCAWSQRGGDTQYFGPGTRLTVL.

V and J are TRBV7-2 and TRBJ2-1; the D is unclear. The CDR3 contains 15 residues. The V end lost 0 bases, the J end lost 6 bases, and 12 bases lay between the germline ends. CDR1 is SGHTA, CDR2 FQGNSA, per germline. The CDR3 nucleotides are TGTGCCAGCAGCTTAGCCTTCGGACGTTCCAATGAGCAGTTCTTC. Residues: CASSLAFGRSNEQFF.

As concerns this clone: The conserved phenylalanine or tryptophan is not found at the CDR3 terminus, so this likely reflects a read error. The limits of the CDR3 on the DNA are not certain, so only TCRdb's listed CDR3 is given. The rearrangement joins TRBV9 to TRBJ2-3; the table's D gene call, TRBD1, was not cross checked with the DNA. The length of the CDR3 is 11 amino acids, counting both ends. Germline CDR1 reads SGDLS; CDR2 reads YYNGEE. The CDR3 region is CASSPHPGTSR.

This chain uses TRBV5-1 with TRBJ2-1; no firm D call. Germline V gives CDR1 SGHRS, CDR2 YFSETQ. The CDR3 length is 14 residues. Trimming removed 0 bases at V and 5 bases at J, with 9 bases between. The CDR3 bases are TGCGCCAGCAGCTTGGTAAGGACGGACAATGAGCAGTTCTTC. Protein: CASSLVRTDNEQFF. The variable domain in full, with the rest retrieved from reference TRBV5-1 and TRBJ2-1, is KAGVTQTPRYLIKTRGQQVTLSCSPISGHRSVSWYQQTPGQGLQFLFEYFSETQRNKGNFPGRFSGRQFSNSRSEMNVSTLELGDSALYLCASSLVRTDNEQFFGPGTRLTVL.

The CDR3 DNA reads TGTGCCAGCAGCGCTGAGATTAGCAATCAGCCCCAGCATTTT. It encodes CASSAEISNQPQHF. The chain links TRBV11-2 to TRBJ1-5; unclear D gene. With 5 bases removed from V and 0 bases from J, the gap between germline ends came to 8 bases. The length of the CDR3 is 14 residues. Germline assignment: CDR1 SGHAT and CDR2 FQNNGV.